This T cell receptor beta chain was retrieved from a study of CXCR3-negative and CXCR3-positive naive CD8 T cells. Cells classed as naive CD8+ T cells were CD45RO-CCR7+CD27+CD95-. The authors prepared UMI-labeled TRB cDNA libraries by 5' RACE. TCRdb re-analyzed the 5' RACE reads; it lists each CDR3 protein once, without DNA. This sample's table reports around 120,000 distinct CDR3 sequences. Study-level findings and limits: Naive CXCR3-positive cells had TRB CDR3s more hydrophobic than those of CXCR3-negative naive cells. Researchers reported similar TRBV-TRBJ usage in naive CXCR3-negative and CXCR3-positive cells, though memory differed. Naive subsets displayed similar surface CD5, and TCR strength was inferred from TRB CDR3 properties. The study found comparably high diversity in both naive subsets and much lower diversity in memory CD8+ cells.

Turning to this clonotype: Antigen specificity is unknown.

CDR3 length: 15 residues. Germline CDR1 DFQATT, CDR2 SNEGSKA (reference sequence). This TCR derives from a human donor in good health. Some clones in this sample may be carry-over from other donors' samples. Sequenced: naive CXCR3+ CD8+ T cells from blood. Indicated subset: CD45RO-CCR7+CD27+CD95- naive CD8+ T cells expressing CXCR3 (TNR3+). V usage is TRBV20-1 and J usage is TRBJ1-1. CDR3 sequence: CSARDYYSQNTEAFF.